The rows below give T cell receptor beta chains drawn from one sample of a study of T cells in Graves' hyperthyroidism and ophthalmopathy. TCRdb processed the multiplex PCR reads anew with MiXCR; each CDR3 protein has one entry. Of about 560,000 distinct CDR3 sequences in the sample, about 14% were seen once. The sequencing input was blood. The origin of the receptors is a woman aged 40 to 49 with Graves' hyperthyroidism. The CDR3 runs from the conserved cysteine through the conserved F or W. Each record gives: J gene, D gene, clone size, V gene, CDR3 DNA, CDR3 protein. A D gene is named only where the DNA matches it firmly. The size field is filled for only some rows; it gives once, few, many or a size class.

>TRBJ2-7|TRBD1|-|TRBV5-1
TGCGCCAGCAAATCCGGGACAGCCTACGAGCAGTACTTC
CASKSGTAYEQYF
>TRBJ2-5|TRBD1|few|TRBV6-1
TGTGCCAGCACTAGTGGACAGGCCCGAGAGACCCAGTACTTC
CASTSGQARETQYF
>TRBJ1-1|-|once|TRBV2
TGTGCCAGCAGTGCCAGCGGGGGGGCCAGTGAAGCTTTCTTT
CASSASGGASEAFF
>TRBJ2-1|TRBD2|many|TRBV28
TGTGCCAGCAAACTACTAGCGGGAGGCCCGAATGAGCAGTTCTTC
CASKLLAGGPNEQFF
>TRBJ2-7|-|many|TRBV12-3/TRBV12-4
TGTGCCAGCAGTTTAGTGATCCAAGGGGCCGAGCAGTACTTC
CASSLVIQGAEQYF
>TRBJ1-3|TRBD1|few|TRBV2
TGTGCCAGCAGTTTCTCGACAGGGAGCTCTGGAAACACCATATATTTT
CASSFSTGSSGNTIYF
>TRBJ2-4|-|many|TRBV30
TGTGCCTGGAGTGGGCAGCTAGCCAAAAACATTCAGTACTTC
CAWSGQLAKNIQYF
>TRBJ1-5|-|few|TRBV12-3/TRBV12-4
TGTGCCAGCAGTTTTGGCCATCAGCCCCAGCATTTT
CASSFGHQPQHF
>TRBJ1-5|-|-|TRBV20-1
TGCAGTGCTATACGGGATAGCAATCAGCCCCAGCATTTT
CSAIRDSNQPQHF
>TRBJ1-4|-|many|TRBV7-8
TGTGCCAGCAGCTTAAAAGCCGGAGCAACTAATGAAAAACTGTTTTTT
CASSLKAGATNEKLFF
>TRBJ2-7|TRBD1|many|TRBV18
TGTGCCAGCTCACGACAGGGACAGGGGGTTGTCGAGCAGTACTTC
CASSRQGQGVVEQYF
>TRBJ2-3|-|many|TRBV4-1
TGCGCCAGCAGCCCTGCTTTCGGGAGTTTTGATACGCAGTATTTT
CASSPAFGSFDTQYF
>TRBJ2-1|-|many|TRBV11-2
TGTGCCAGCAGCTCAAAGTTGAGATGGGAGGAAGGAAGGAATGAGCAGTTCTTC
CASSSKLRWEEGRNEQFF
>TRBJ2-3|-|many|TRBV28
TGTGCCAGCACCGGTGGTAGCGGCCCTAGCACAGATACGCAGTATTTT
CASTGGSGPSTDTQYF
>TRBJ1-1|-|-|TRBV28
TGTGCCAGCAGAATTCCTAACACTGAAGCTTTCTTT
CASRIPNTEAFF
>TRBJ2-1|TRBD1|many|TRBV12-5
TGTGCTAGTGGTTTGGTCCCCGACAGGGGTGAGCAGTTCTTC
CASGLVPDRGEQFF
>TRBJ1-6|-|few|TRBV27
TGTGCCAGCAGTTTCGGGGGGAGGAATTCACCCCTCCACTTT
CASSFGGRNSPLHF
>TRBJ2-2|-|few|TRBV10-3
TGTGCCATCACTGCGGGACATGCGAACACCGGGGAGCTGTTTTTT
CAITAGHANTGELFF
>TRBJ1-2|-|many|TRBV28
TGTGCCAGCAGTTTAAGAATAGGGGGGCCTAACTATGGCTACACCTTC
CASSLRIGGPNYGYTF
>TRBJ2-7|TRBD1|many|TRBV20-1
TGCAGTGCTAGAGGGGTGACAGGGGGCAGCTCCTACGAGCAGTACTTC
CSARGVTGGSSYEQYF
>TRBJ2-4|-|many|TRBV7-2
TGTGCCAGCAGAAGGATAGTCACCCAAAACATTCAGTACTTC
CASRRIVTQNIQYF
>TRBJ2-2|TRBD1|-|TRBV5-6
TGTGCCAGCAGCCCGGTCCGACAGGGAGATTTCACCGGGGAGCTGTTTTTT
CASSPVRQGDFTGELFF
>TRBJ2-3|TRBD1|many|TRBV12-3/TRBV12-4
TGTGCCAGCAGACCCCGACAGGGGGCCTTCACAGATACGCAGTATTTT
CASRPRQGAFTDTQYF
>TRBJ1-2|-|many|TRBV28
TGTGCCAGCCAACTTCGGGGCTTGGGATATGGCTACACCTTC
CASQLRGLGYGYTF
>TRBJ2-7|TRBD2|many|TRBV7-8
TGTGCCAGCAGCTCCCCCGGGACTAGCGGATTCGAGCAGTACTTC
CASSSPGTSGFEQYF
>TRBJ1-3|-|few|TRBV5-1
TGCGCCAGCAGCCCTTGGGGGGCTCTCTCTGGAAACACCATATATTTT
CASSPWGALSGNTIYF
>TRBJ2-1|-|many|TRBV20-1
TGCAGTGCCCCGTACCTCCACGGTGAGCAGTTCTTC
CSAPYLHGEQFF
>TRBJ2-1|-|many|TRBV12-3/TRBV12-4
TGTGCCAGCAGCGGCCGGTACATCGGGGAGAATGGGTACAATGAGCAGTTCTTC
CASSGRYIGENGYNEQFF
>TRBJ1-5|-|many|TRBV30
TGTGCCTGGAGTGGAGACGGGGATCAGCCCCAGCATTTT
CAWSGDGDQPQHF
>TRBJ2-5|TRBD1|many|TRBV2
TGTGCCAGCCGAACCAGGACAGGACAAGAGACCCAGTACTTC
CASRTRTGQETQYF
>TRBJ2-1|TRBD1|many|TRBV11-1
TGTGCCAGCAGTACACAGGGGAGCAATGAGCAGTTCTTC
CASSTQGSNEQFF
>TRBJ1-1|TRBD1|many|TRBV20-1
TGCAGTGCGGAAGGACAGGGGGCCGAAGCTTTCTTT
CSAEGQGAEAFF
>TRBJ2-1|-|-|TRBV6-1
TGTGCCAGCAGTGAAAATGAGCCAACCCCCTACAATGAGCAGTTCTTC
CASSENEPTPYNEQFF
>TRBJ2-1|-|many|TRBV15
TGTGCCACCAGCGGGGTGGACAGGGGACCAGCGGGAGGCTATGAGCAGTTCTTC
CATSGVDRGPAGGYEQFF
>TRBJ2-3|-|few|TRBV20-1
TGCAGTGCCAACCCAGCACACAGGGTTCCAGATACGCAGTATTTT
CSANPAHRVPDTQYF
>TRBJ2-7|TRBD2|-|TRBV28
TGTGCCAGCAGTACCCCCCGAGCGGGAGGGCCGAACGAGCAGTACTTC
CASSTPRAGGPNEQYF
>TRBJ1-5|-|many|TRBV6-1
TGTGCCAGCACTGTGGATGGCAATCAGCCCCAGCATTTT
CASTVDGNQPQHF
>TRBJ2-5|TRBD2|many|TRBV11-2
TGTGCCAGCAGCTTCGGGACTCCGGGACTAGCGCTTCAAGAGACCCAGTACTTC
CASSFGTPGLALQETQYF
>TRBJ1-5|-|many|TRBV28
TGTGCCAGCAACCCTTCCATGCGGGGGACGAATCAGCCCCAGCATTTT
CASNPSMRGTNQPQHF
>TRBJ2-7|TRBD1|many|TRBV5-1
TGCGCCAGCAGCTCGACAGGGGGCGAGAACGAGCAGTACTTC
CASSSTGGENEQYF
>TRBJ2-2|TRBD2|few|TRBV3-1
TGTGCCAGCAGCCACCCCCACAGCGGGAGAGGTGGCGGGGAGCTGTTTTTT
CASSHPHSGRGGGELFF
>TRBJ2-4|-|many|TRBV20-1
TGCAGTGCTAGAGATACACTCAAAAACATTCAGTACTTC
CSARDTLKNIQYF
>TRBJ2-5|-|-|TRBV3-1
TGTGCCAGCAGCCAAGCCAGGGGCCGAGAACCGTACTTC
CASSQARGREPYF
>TRBJ1-4|TRBD1|-|TRBV6-1
TGTGCCAGCAGCTCCGGACAGGGGTTTAATGAAAAACTGTTTTTT
CASSSGQGFNEKLFF
>TRBJ2-7|TRBD1|-|TRBV29-1
TGCAGCGTAGAAGACAGGGTAACCTACGAGCAGTACTTC
CSVEDRVTYEQYF
>TRBJ1-2|-|many|TRBV27
TGTGCCAGCAGTTTTCCCAGGGGCTATGGCTACACCTTC
CASSFPRGYGYTF
>TRBJ2-3|-|-|TRBV14
TGTGCCAGCAGCCAAGGTCACACAGATACGCAGTATTTT
CASSQGHTDTQYF
>TRBJ1-2|-|-|TRBV6-2/TRBV6-3
TGTGCCAGCAGCTCCGGGGGACTTATAGGCTACACCTTC
CASSSGGLIGYTF
>TRBJ1-1|TRBD1|many|TRBV18
TGTGCCAGCTTCACCACCGGGACAGCAGCTTTCTTT
CASFTTGTAAFF
>TRBJ2-1|TRBD2|many|TRBV11-2
TGTGCCAGCAGCCCGGCCCCAAAGCGGGAGTTGGGCAATGAGCAGTTCTTC
CASSPAPKRELGNEQFF
>TRBJ2-1|-|-|TRBV6-1
TGTGCCAGCAACATCGGAGCCTACAATGAGCAGTTCTTC
CASNIGAYNEQFF
>TRBJ2-1|TRBD2|-|TRBV27
TGTGCCAGCCGGAGGACTAGCGGGAGGAACAATGAGCAGTTCTTC
CASRRTSGRNNEQFF
>TRBJ2-3|TRBD2|few|TRBV5-1
TGCGCCAGCAGCTTGGGTAGCGGGAGGGCAGGAACAGATACGCAGTATTTT
CASSLGSGRAGTDTQYF
>TRBJ1-6|-|many|TRBV12-3/TRBV12-4
TGTGCCAGCAGTCAAAGCGGGAATTCACCCCTCCACTTT
CASSQSGNSPLHF
>TRBJ1-6|-|few|TRBV12-5
TGTGCTAGTGGGGGGACAATGAATTCACCCCTCCACTTT
CASGGTMNSPLHF